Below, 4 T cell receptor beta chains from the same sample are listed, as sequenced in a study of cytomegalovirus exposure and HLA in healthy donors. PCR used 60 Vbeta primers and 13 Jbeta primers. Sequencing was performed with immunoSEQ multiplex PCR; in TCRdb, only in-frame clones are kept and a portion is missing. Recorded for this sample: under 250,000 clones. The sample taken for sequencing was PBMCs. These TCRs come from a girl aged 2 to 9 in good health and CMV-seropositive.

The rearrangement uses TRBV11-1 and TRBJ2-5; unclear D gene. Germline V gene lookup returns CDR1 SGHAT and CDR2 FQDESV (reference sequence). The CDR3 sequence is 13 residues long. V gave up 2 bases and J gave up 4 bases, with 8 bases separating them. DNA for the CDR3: TGTGCCAGCAGCTTAAACGCGCCAGAGACCCAGTACTTC. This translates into CASSLNAPETQYF.

CDR3 sequence (DNA): TGTGCCAGCAGGCCGGGACAGAGCCTTAAAAAACTGTTTTTT. Translation gives CASRPGQSLKKLFF. The chain employs TRBV28 and TRBJ1-4, with 7 bases lining up with TRBD1. V was pared by 6 bases and J by 9 bases, with 10 bases of the junction left unmatched. Per the germline V gene, CDR1 is MDHEN and CDR2 is SYDVKM. The CDR3 consists of 14 residues.

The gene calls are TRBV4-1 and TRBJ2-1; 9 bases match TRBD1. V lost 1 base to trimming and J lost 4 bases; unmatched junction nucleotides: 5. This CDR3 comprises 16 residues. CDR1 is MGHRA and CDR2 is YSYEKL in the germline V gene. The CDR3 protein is CASSQVWTGDYNEQFF. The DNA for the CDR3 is TGCGCCAGCAGCCAAGTGTGGACAGGGGATTACAATGAGCAGTTCTTC.

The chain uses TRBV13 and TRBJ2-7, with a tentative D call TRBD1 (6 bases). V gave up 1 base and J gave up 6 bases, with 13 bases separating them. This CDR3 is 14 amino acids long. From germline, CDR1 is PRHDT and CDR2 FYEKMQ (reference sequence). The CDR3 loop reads CASSLEGQGSEQYF. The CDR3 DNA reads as TGTGCCAGCAGCTTAGAAGGTCAGGGGAGCGAGCAGTACTTC.